This T cell receptor (beta chain) originates from a study of Ad26.COV2.S vaccination and SARS-CoV-2 variants (dated by TCRdb to about 2021). The study in broad terms: Vaccine-arm donors came from COV1001, a multicentre, randomized, double-blind, placebo-controlled phase I-IIa trial of Ad26.COV2.S in healthy adults. Ad26.COV2.S was administered intramuscularly at 5 x 10^10 or 1 x 10^11 viral particles, either as a single shot or as two shots given 56 days apart. A total of 32 samples were included in the TCR-sequenced set, comprising roughly 19 Ad26.COV2.S vaccine recipients, 5 placebo recipients and 8 SARS-CoV-2 convalescent individuals. Trial participants were randomized into five groups of five: low-dose or high-dose Ad26.COV2.S given once or twice, or placebo on both occasions. Blinding of investigators to trial group allocation was maintained during experiments and outcome assessment. Sequencing of the TCRbeta repertoire served to evaluate the specificity and breadth of SARS-CoV-2-reactive T cell receptors following Ad26.COV2.S vaccination.

The treatment or condition label for this specimen denotes: around 19 received Ad26.COV2.S at low or high dose, single or two shots; roughly 5 received placebo; per-sample allocation not given. Repertoires of vaccine and placebo recipients were sequenced from samples collected on day 63 after the first injection. In Cohort 1b, 20 to 25 adults aged 18-55 years were enrolled at a single site in Boston, USA, between 29 July and 7 August 2020. Ad26.COV2.S was a replication-incompetent adenovirus type 26 vector that expressed a prefusion-stabilized SARS-CoV-2 spike protein derived from the original Wuhan strain. Results and caveats for the whole study, not just this receptor: Ad26.COV2.S recipients had higher spike-specific TCR breadth than placebo recipients (P = 0.0014). Non-spike TCR breadth was comparable between vaccine and placebo recipients, consistent with the vaccine containing only spike. Substantial breadth of spike-specific CD8+ and CD4+ T cell responses was reported after vaccination. The authors noted that total T cell responses may have been underestimated by the TCR breadth and depth analyses. Comparing responses between vaccine doses or regimens was not something the study was powered to do.

TCRbeta CDR3 regions were sequenced with the immunoSEQ Assay. After extraction, genomic DNA underwent amplification by bias-controlled multiplex PCR, followed by high-throughput sequencing. The paper's processing steps were these. To quantify the absolute abundance of every unique TCRbeta CDR3 region, sequences were collapsed and filtered. Usable DNA was measured by amplifying reference genes present in all nucleated cells, and TCRbeta template counts were normalized to that usable DNA to estimate T cell fraction. Repertoire TCRs were annotated as SARS-CoV-2-specific by exact matching of V gene, CDR3 amino acid sequence and J gene to a known reactive TCR set. MIRA supplied the reference SARS-CoV-2 TCR set, which was filtered for enrichment in COVID-19-positive ImmuneCODE repertoires so that public or cross-reactive TCRs were removed. Based on the MIRA antigens, annotated TCRs were further analysed at the level of specific ORF or position within ORF. Breadth was defined as the number of annotated unique rearrangements divided by the total number of unique productive rearrangements, and depth was defined as the summed frequency of the annotated unique rearrangements. Two-sided Wilcoxon rank-sum tests were applied when comparing TCR breadth between groups. TCRdb took over this immuneACCESS table, retaining in-frame rearrangements with V and J assigned. Such tables are incomplete; in checked studies, under half of the missing clones stem from an unresolved V gene, and the remainder is unexplained. V and J calls plus clone size are reproduced from that table; the DNA served to infer D and trimming. The table for this sample lists some 320,000 clones; roughly 86% of them were counted only once. The ten largest clonotypes hold 1.5% to 2.5% of the sample.

With respect to this clone: Its cognate antigen has yet to be identified. Nothing much larger sits one base from this clone, and base qualities are not available.

Taken from the germline V gene, the CDR1 and CDR2 loops are SGHRS and YFSETQ. V is cut by 0 bases and J by 8 bases, and the space between the germline ends is 14 bases. CDR3 length: 14 amino acids, cysteine to phenylalanine. Left in the record is the CDR3 DNA by itself, 42 bases read in frame from the first base. The receptor chain draws on TRBV5-1 and TRBJ1-2; the D gene is perhaps TRBD1, from 5 matching bases. This clonotype originated in a person aged 18-65 years who received the Ad26.COV2.S COVID-19 vaccine or a placebo. This sample comprised peripheral blood, obtained in a trial of Ad26.COV2.S vaccine versus placebo. At the DNA level, the sequence is TGCGCCAGCAGCTTGGCTGGGACCCCGGAAGGCTACACCTTC. This translates into CASSLAGTPEGYTF. The full variable domain, completed from the reference TRBV5-1 and TRBJ1-2 proteins outside the CDR3, reads KAGVTQTPRYLIKTRGQQVTLSCSPISGHRSVSWYQQTPGQGLQFLFEYFSETQRNKGNFPGRFSGRQFSNSRSEMNVSTLELGDSALYLCASSLAGTPEGYTFGSGTRLTVV.